The 13 T cell receptor beta chains below were found in one sample sequenced in a study of T cells after posttransplantation cyclophosphamide. The data were produced by immunoSEQ multiplex PCR, yet TCRdb's version contains in-frame clones alone and is incomplete. This sample yields 66,000 or so clones, of which 80% to 95% are seen a single time; about 3.2% belongs to the top ten. Sequenced input: PBMCs. The source of these receptors is a woman under 40 in good health and a related stem cell transplant donor.

The rearrangement links TRBV5-4 to TRBJ2-3; maybe TRBD1 (6 bases). The CDR3 length is 13 residues. The ends were cut back, 4 bases at V and 5 bases at J, with 11 bases in the middle. CDR1 and CDR2 from the germline V gene are SGHNT and YYREEE (reference sequence). CDR3 sequence: CASSPARGDTQYF. DNA for the CDR3: TGTGCCAGCAGCCCCGCCAGGGGAGATACGCAGTATTTT.

This sequence joins TRBV27 and TRBJ2-3; either TRBD1 or TRBD2 may fit D (6 bases each). Per the germline V gene, CDR1 is MNHEY and CDR2 is SMNVEV (reference sequence). Trimming removed 3 bases from V and 5 bases from J, with 15 bases in between. This CDR3 contains 15 residues. The CDR3 protein is CASSLGGLVGDTQYF. In DNA, the CDR3 is TGTGCCAGCAGTTTGGGGGGCCTAGTCGGAGATACGCAGTATTTT.

This chain joins TRBV14 and TRBJ1-3; D ambiguous. V was shortened by 3 bases and J by 4 bases, with 4 bases between the two germline ends. This CDR3 is 12 amino acids long. Per the germline V gene, CDR1 is SGHDN and CDR2 is FVKESK. The CDR3 region is CASSHGGNTIYF. The CDR3 bases are TGTGCCAGCAGCCATGGGGGAAACACCATATATTTT.

V and J are TRBV6-6 and TRBJ2-2, with 7 nucleotides matching TRBD1. The length of the CDR3 is 15 residues. The germline V gene encodes CDR1 MNHNY and CDR2 SVGAGI (reference sequence). With 7 bases clipped from V and 0 bases from J, the junction kept 5 bases outside the gene matches. In DNA form, the CDR3 reads TGTGCCAGCAATGGACAGGTAGCGAACACCGGGGAGCTGTTTTTT. This gives the protein CASNGQVANTGELFF.

V and J are TRBV5-4 and TRBJ1-4; D remains ambiguous. The CDR3 is made up of 19 amino acids. Germline-derived CDR1 and CDR2 are SGHNT and YYREEE (reference sequence). V shed 4 bases and J shed 1 base, with 23 bases lying between them. CDR3: CASSLGPLLSGVTNEKLFF. CDR3 DNA sequence: TGTGCCAGCAGCCTAGGCCCCCTCCTCTCCGGGGTAACTAATGAAAAACTGTTTTTT.

The chain links TRBV5-5 to TRBJ1-5, with D uncertain. The germline gives CDR1 SGHKS, CDR2 YYEKEE (reference sequence). CDR3 length: 15 residues. V dropped 0 bases and J dropped 6 bases, with 13 bases sitting between them. The CDR3 region has the DNA TGTGCCAGCAGCTTGGCCGGGTCCGGAGTTCAGCCCCAGCATTTT. Translating gives CASSLAGSGVQPQHF. The whole variable domain, filled in from reference TRBV5-5 and TRBJ1-5, reads DAGVTQSPTHLIKTRGQQVTLRCSPISGHKSVSWYQQVLGQGPQFIFQYYEKEERGRGNFPDRFSARQFPNYSSELNVNALLLGDSALYLCASSLAGSGVQPQHFGDGTRLSIL.

V is TRBV5-6 and J is TRBJ1-2; D is undetermined. Germline V CDR1 and CDR2: SGHDT, YYEEEE. Trimming pared 5 bases from V and 4 bases from J, leaving 12 bases between. The CDR3 covers 13 residues. CDR3 in amino acids: CASRQEGIYGYTF. In DNA, the CDR3 is TGTGCCAGCAGGCAAGAGGGAATCTATGGCTACACCTTC.

V and J are TRBV4-1 and TRBJ1-4; no clear D. The CDR3 runs to 16 residues. Germline CDR1 reads MGHRA; CDR2 reads YSYEKL. V shed 1 base and J shed 2 bases, with 11 bases lying between them. The CDR3 protein is CASSQGWDLTNEKLFF. CDR3 nucleotide sequence: TGCGCCAGCAGCCAAGGCTGGGATCTCACTAATGAAAAACTGTTTTTT.

The chain uses TRBV9 and TRBJ1-2, with D perhaps matching TRBD1 (6 bases). CDR1 is SGDLS, CDR2 YYNGEE, per germline. CDR3 length: 14 amino acids. V was shortened by 0 bases and J by 8 bases, with 14 bases between the two germline ends. The CDR3 DNA reads TGTGCCAGCAGCGTAGCTACGGGGGCTCGAGGCTACACCTTC. Amino acid sequence: CASSVATGARGYTF.

The J gene is TRBJ2-1, the V gene TRBV19; D possibly corresponds to TRBD2 (6 bases). Germline-derived CDR1 and CDR2 are LNHDA and SQIVND (reference sequence). Trimming pared 5 bases from V and 5 bases from J, leaving 10 bases between. The CDR3 consists of 13 residues. The CDR3 region is CASSRRLDNEQFF. The CDR3 DNA sequence: TGTGCCAGTAGTCGTAGACTAGACAATGAGCAGTTCTTC.

The V and J genes are TRBV28 and TRBJ2-2; unclear D gene. Germline V CDR1 and CDR2: MDHEN, SYDVKM. The V end lost 6 bases, the J end lost 3 bases, and 11 bases lay between the germline ends. The CDR3 loop spans 14 amino acids. CDR3 sequence: CASRLGRYTGELFF. The CDR3 DNA reads TGTGCCAGCAGGCTGGGCCGGTACACCGGGGAGCTGTTTTTT.

This clone was detected once. The chain couples TRBV7-2 to TRBJ2-3; 9 nucleotides align to TRBD2. V trimming: 5 bases; J trimming: 0 bases; junction bases outside the gene matches: 6. The CDR3 is 16 residues long. Germline CDR1 reads SGHTA; CDR2 reads FQGNSA. The CDR3 loop is CASSPLAGTSTDTQYF. Written as DNA, the CDR3 is TGTGCCAGCAGCCCCCTAGCGGGGACTAGCACAGATACGCAGTATTTT.

The chain couples TRBV9 to TRBJ1-6, with no clear D. The CDR3 extends over 15 amino acids. The V gene lost 0 bases and the J gene lost 0 bases, with 4 bases spanning the gap. Germline assignment: CDR1 SGDLS and CDR2 YYNGEE. CDR3 amino acids: CASSVGHSYNSPLHF. The DNA of the CDR3 is TGTGCCAGCAGCGTAGGTCACTCCTATAATTCACCCCTCCACTTT.